This TCR beta chain appears in the sequencing data of a study of identifying expanded T cells in peripheral blood. The protocol was immunoSEQ multiplex PCR, while the TCRdb copy is restricted to in-frame clones and leaves out a portion. The sample includes around 94,000 clones, about 91% of them seen just once. The CDR3 contains 8 residues. Germline V gene sequence: CDR1 DFQATT, CDR2 SNEGSKA (reference sequence). This clone was counted only a few times. The target antigen is unknown. A junction end diverges from the germline sequence, so it may reflect a read error. Study outcomes and limitations: Over approximately two and four weeks, about 15 and 18 clones changed, versus approximately 1.1 between replicates.

No infections or other immune events were documented during collection. This clonotype originated in a person aged 18 to 70 in good health. Sample: blood. The chain has TRBV20-1 and TRBJ2-3; no reliable D call. CDR3 amino acids: CSARPWDF. The CDR3 DNA is TGCAGTGCTAGACCTTGGGATTTT.